A single T cell receptor (beta chain) is shown here with its context. Antigen unknown. The source of the sample is a study of cytomegalovirus exposure and HLA in healthy donors. Study results and limitations: Available immune exposure information covered CMV serostatus only. For most TCR beta V segments, an earlier analysis put the productive rate at about 87% or about 30% of the time. A highly shared variant cluster was judged a likely technical artifact.

Germline V lookup: CDR1 MDHEN, CDR2 SYDVKM. CDR3 size: 12 residues. Trimming shortened V by 7 bases and J by 7 bases, and 13 bases separated the two germline ends. The PCR employed 60 Vbeta primers together with 13 Jbeta primers. Original processing notes: Later work found around 85 million unique TCR beta chains, with some 11 million shared. Here immunoSEQ multiplex PCR was the method, and the copy in TCRdb shows in-frame clones only, minus some. The DNA was the basis for D and trimming; V, J and clone size are from that table. The sample includes under 200,000 clones, more than 75% of them seen just once.

Sequenced: PBMCs. This chain connects TRBV28 to TRBJ2-5; TRBD2 might be the D (6 bases). The receptor's source is a woman younger than 45 in good health and CMV-seropositive. The CDR3 reads CASNFAGTTQYF. The CDR3 region has the DNA TGTGCCAGCAACTTCGCGGGGACGACCCAGTACTTC.